The clone carrying this T cell receptor beta chain was counted many times. This sample is drawn from a study of neurological immune-mediated disorders. The making of cDNA relied on 5'RACE with 10-nucleotide random UMIs. Sequencing of 15-18 subjects in each run yielded over 190 million TCR-beta sequences. A single record per CDR3 protein comes from TCRdb applying MiXCR to the 5' RACE reads. The repertoire holds 25,000 to 35,000 distinct CDR3 sequences, with 15% as singletons. The germline V gene has CDR1 ENHRY and CDR2 SYGVKD. The CDR3 extends over 19 amino acids. Losses at the gene ends were 2 bases for V and 1 base for J; bases not matched to a gene: 13.

The gene calls are TRBV10-3 and TRBJ1-1; 10 positions agree with TRBD1. The sequence was obtained from a man between 65 and 85 years old in good health. The sequenced material came from PBMCs. CDR3 amino acids: CAISEPNRDRGFWNTEAFF. In nucleotides, the CDR3 is TGTGCCATCAGTGAGCCGAATAGGGACAGGGGCTTCTGGAACACTGAAGCTTTCTTT.